Following are 2 T cell receptor beta chains from one sample sequenced in a study of human CD8 memory T cell subsets. Generation of TCR beta libraries used UMI-labeled 5' RACE. For each CDR3 protein, TCRdb gives one entry from its re-call of the 5' RACE reads, without DNA. The sample is made up of 15,000 or so distinct CDR3 sequences, and the top ten hold approximately 6% of it. Sequencing was performed on CD8+ stem-like memory T cells (TSCM and TCM) sorted from PBMCs. As for subset: stem-like memory CD8 T cells (TSTEM), CCR7+ PD-1- TIGIT-. The receptors shown here come from a human donor in good health.

V and J are TRBV12-3 or TRBV12-4 and TRBJ2-1; TCRdb lists TRBD2, though no DNA is available to test this call. There are 14 residues in the CDR3. CDR3 amino acids: CASSRDWRDQEQFF.

The chain carries TRBV6-2 or TRBV6-3 and TRBJ1-1. Germline V lookup: CDR1 MNHEY, CDR2 SVGEGT. CDR3 length: 13 amino acids. The CDR3: CASSYSVDTEAFF.